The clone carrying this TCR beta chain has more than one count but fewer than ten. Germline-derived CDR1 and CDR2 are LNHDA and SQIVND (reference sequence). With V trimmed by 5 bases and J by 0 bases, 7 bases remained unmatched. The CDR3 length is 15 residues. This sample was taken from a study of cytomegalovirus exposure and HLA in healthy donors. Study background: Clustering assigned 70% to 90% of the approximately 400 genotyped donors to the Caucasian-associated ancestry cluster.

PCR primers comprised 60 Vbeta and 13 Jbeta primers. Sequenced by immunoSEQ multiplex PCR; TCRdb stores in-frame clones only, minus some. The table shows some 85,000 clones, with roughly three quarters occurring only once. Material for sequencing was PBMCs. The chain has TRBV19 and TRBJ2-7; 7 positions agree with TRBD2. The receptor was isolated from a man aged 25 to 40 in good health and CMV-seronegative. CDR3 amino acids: CASSPIAGLSYEQYF. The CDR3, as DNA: TGTGCCAGTAGTCCGATAGCGGGCCTCTCCTACGAGCAGTACTTC.